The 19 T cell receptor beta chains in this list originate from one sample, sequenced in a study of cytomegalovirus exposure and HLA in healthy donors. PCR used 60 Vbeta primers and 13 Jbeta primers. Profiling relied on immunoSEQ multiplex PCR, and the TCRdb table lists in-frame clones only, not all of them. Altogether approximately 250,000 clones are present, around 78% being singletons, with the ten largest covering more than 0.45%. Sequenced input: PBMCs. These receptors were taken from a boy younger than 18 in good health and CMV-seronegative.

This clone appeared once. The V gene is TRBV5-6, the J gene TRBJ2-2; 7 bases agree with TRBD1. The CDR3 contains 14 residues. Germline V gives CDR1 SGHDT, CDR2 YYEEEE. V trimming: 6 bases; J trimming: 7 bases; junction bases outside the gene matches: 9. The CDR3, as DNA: TGTGCCAGCACAGACAGGGACGTCGGCGGGGAGCTGTTTTTT. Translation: CASTDRDVGGELFF. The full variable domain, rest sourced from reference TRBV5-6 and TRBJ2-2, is DAGVTQSPTHLIKTRGQQVTLRCSPKSGHDTVSWYQQALGQGPQFIFQYYEEEERQRGNFPDRFSGHQFPNYSSELNVNALLLGDSALYLCASTDRDVGGELFFGEGSRLTVL.

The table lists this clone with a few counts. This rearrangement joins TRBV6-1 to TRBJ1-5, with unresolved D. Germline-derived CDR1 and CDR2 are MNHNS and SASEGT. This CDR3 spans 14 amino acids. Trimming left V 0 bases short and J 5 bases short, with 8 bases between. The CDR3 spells CASSEALQYQPQHF. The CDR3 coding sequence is TGTGCCAGCAGTGAAGCGCTACAGTATCAGCCCCAGCATTTT.

In DNA form, the CDR3 reads TGCGCCAGCAGCCAAACGGGGTCCCGGGCCAACGTCCTGACTTTC. Protein sequence: CASSQTGSRANVLTF. The genes are TRBV4-1 and TRBJ2-6; maybe TRBD2 (5 bases). V was pared by 2 bases and J by 5 bases, with 10 bases between. The CDR3 contains 15 residues. CDR1 is MGHRA and CDR2 is YSYEKL in the germline V gene.

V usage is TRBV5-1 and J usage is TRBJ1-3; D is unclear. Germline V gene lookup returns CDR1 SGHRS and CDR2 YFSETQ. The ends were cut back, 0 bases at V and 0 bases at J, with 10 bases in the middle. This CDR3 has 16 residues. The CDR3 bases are TGCGCCAGCAGCTTGGCCTCGGGGATCTCTGGAAACACCATATATTTT. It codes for CASSLASGISGNTIYF.

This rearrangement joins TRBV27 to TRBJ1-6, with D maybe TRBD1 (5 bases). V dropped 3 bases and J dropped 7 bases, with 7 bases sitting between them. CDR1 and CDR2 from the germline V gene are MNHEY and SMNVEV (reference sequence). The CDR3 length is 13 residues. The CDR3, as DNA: TGTGCCAGCAGTTTCGGGGGGAATTCACCCCTCCACTTT. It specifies CASSFGGNSPLHF.

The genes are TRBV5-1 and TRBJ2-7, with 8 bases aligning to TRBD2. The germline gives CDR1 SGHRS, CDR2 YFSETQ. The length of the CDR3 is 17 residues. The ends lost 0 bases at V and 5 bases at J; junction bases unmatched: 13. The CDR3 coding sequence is TGCGCCAGCAGCTTGGTCTCGGGGGGGGGCCGTATGGACGAGCAGTACTTC. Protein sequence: CASSLVSGGGRMDEQYF. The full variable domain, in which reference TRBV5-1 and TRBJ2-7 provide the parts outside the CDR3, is KAGVTQTPRYLIKTRGQQVTLSCSPISGHRSVSWYQQTPGQGLQFLFEYFSETQRNKGNFPGRFSGRQFSNSRSEMNVSTLELGDSALYLCASSLVSGGGRMDEQYFGPGTRLTVT.

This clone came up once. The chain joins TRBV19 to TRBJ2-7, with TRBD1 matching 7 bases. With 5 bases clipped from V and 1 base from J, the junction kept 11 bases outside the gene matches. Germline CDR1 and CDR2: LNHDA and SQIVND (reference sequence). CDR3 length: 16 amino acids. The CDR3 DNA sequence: TGTGCCAGTAGTTCCCCCCCGGGACAGAGTTCCTACGAGCAGTACTTC. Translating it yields CASSSPPGQSSYEQYF. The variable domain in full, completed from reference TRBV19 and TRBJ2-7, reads DGGITQSPKYLFRKEGQNVTLSCEQNLNHDAMYWYRQDPGQGLRLIYYSQIVNDFQKGDIAEGYSVSREKKESFPLTVTSAQKNPTAFYLCASSSPPGQSSYEQYFGPGTRLTVT.

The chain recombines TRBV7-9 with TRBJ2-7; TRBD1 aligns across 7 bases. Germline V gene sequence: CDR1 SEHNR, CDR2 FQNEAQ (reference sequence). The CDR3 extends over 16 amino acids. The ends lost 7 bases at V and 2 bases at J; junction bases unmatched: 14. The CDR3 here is CASTPISRGLTYEQYF. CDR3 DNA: TGTGCCAGCACCCCAATAAGTAGGGGGCTGACCTACGAGCAGTACTTC.

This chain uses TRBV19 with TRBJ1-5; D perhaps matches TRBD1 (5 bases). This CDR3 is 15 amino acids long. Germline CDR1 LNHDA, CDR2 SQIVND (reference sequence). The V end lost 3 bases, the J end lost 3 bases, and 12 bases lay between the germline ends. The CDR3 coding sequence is TGTGCCAGTAGTATTGGAACAGGCTACAATCAGCCCCAGCATTTT. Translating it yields CASSIGTGYNQPQHF.

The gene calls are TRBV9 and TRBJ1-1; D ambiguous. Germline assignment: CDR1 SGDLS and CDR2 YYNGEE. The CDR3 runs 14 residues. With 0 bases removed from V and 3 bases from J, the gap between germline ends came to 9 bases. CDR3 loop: CASSVGRVYTEAFF. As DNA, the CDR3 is TGTGCCAGCAGCGTAGGTCGGGTATACACTGAAGCTTTCTTT. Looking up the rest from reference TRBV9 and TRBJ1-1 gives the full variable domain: DSGVTQTPKHLITATGQRVTLRCSPRSGDLSVYWYQQSLDQGLQFLIQYYNGEERAKGNILERFSAQQFPDLHSELNLSSLELGDSALYFCASSVGRVYTEAFFGQGTRLTVV.

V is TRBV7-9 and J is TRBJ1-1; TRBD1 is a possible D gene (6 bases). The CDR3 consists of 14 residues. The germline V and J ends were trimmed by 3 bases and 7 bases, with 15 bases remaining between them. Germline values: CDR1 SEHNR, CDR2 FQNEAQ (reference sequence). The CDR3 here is CASSFADSSFEAFF. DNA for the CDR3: TGTGCCAGCAGCTTTGCGGACAGCAGTTTTGAAGCTTTCTTT.

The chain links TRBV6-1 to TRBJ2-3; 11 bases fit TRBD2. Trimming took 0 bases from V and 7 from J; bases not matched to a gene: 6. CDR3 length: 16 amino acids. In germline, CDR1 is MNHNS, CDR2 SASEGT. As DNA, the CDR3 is TGTGCCAGCAGTGAAGCTAGGGCTAGCGGGAGGAATACGCAGTATTTT. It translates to CASSEARASGRNTQYF.

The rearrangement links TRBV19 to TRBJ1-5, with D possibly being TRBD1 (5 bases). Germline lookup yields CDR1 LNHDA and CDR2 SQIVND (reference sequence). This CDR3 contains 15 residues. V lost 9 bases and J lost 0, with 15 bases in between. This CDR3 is CASTQTASSNQPQHF. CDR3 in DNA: TGTGCCAGCACTCAGACAGCATCTAGCAATCAGCCCCAGCATTTT.

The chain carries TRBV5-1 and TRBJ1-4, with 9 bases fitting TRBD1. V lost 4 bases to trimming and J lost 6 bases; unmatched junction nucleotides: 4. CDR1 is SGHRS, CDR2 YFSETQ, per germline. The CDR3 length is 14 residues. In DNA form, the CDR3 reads TGCGCCAGCAGCCCGGGGACAGGGCATGAAAAACTGTTTTTT. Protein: CASSPGTGHEKLFF.

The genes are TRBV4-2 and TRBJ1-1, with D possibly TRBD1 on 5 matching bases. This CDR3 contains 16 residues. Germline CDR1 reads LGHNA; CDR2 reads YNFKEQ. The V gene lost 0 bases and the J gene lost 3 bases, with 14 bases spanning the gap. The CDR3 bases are TGTGCCAGCAGCCAAGATTCCGGGACGGGGGACACTGAAGCTTTCTTT. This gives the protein CASSQDSGTGDTEAFF.

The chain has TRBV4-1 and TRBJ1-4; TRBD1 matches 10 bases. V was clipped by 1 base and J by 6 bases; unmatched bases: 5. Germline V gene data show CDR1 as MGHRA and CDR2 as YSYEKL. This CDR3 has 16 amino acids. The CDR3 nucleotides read TGCGCCAGCAGCCAAGTCGGGACAGGGGAAGATGAAAAACTGTTTTTT. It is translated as CASSQVGTGEDEKLFF.

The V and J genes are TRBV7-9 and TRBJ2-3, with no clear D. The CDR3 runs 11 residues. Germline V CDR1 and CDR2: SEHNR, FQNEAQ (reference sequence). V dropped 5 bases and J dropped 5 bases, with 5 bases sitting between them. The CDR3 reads CASSLLDTQYF. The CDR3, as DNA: TGTGCCAGCAGCCTTCTAGATACGCAGTATTTT.

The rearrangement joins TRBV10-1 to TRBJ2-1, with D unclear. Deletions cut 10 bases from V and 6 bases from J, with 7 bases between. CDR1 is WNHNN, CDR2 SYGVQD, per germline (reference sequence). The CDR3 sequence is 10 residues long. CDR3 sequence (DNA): TGCGCCACTCCCCCCAATGAGCAGTTCTTC. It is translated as CATPPNEQFF.

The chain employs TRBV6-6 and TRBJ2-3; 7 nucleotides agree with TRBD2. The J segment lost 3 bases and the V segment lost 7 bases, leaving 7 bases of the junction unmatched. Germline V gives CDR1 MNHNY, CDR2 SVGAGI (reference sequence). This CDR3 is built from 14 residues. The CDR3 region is CASKQGTITDTQYF. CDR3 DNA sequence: TGTGCCAGCAAACAAGGGACTATTACAGATACGCAGTATTTT.